The subject of this entry is one T cell receptor (beta chain). Its antigen remains unidentified. The data were taken from a study of cytomegalovirus exposure and HLA in healthy donors. In the PCR, 60 Vbeta and 13 Jbeta primers were used. TCRdb's table, derived via immunoSEQ multiplex PCR, lists solely in-frame clones and lacks some. This repertoire includes 100,000 to 150,000 clones. Study-wide findings and caveats: In an earlier analysis, most TCR beta V segments were productive about 87% or about 30% of the time. Researchers catalogued approximately 170 TCR beta chains as cytomegalovirus-associated. A later analysis reportedly found that, within productive TCRs, an Asian-associated ancestry cluster had fewer N-insertions than the mean observed across the approximately 600 donors.

V dropped 6 bases and J dropped 0 bases, with 8 bases sitting between them. This CDR3 spans 12 amino acids. CDR1 and CDR2 from the germline V gene are GTSNPN and SVGIG (reference sequence). The sequenced sample was PBMCs. This rearrangement joins TRBV30 to TRBJ1-1; the D gene is possibly TRBD1 (5 bases). This sequence originates from a man between 18 and 35 years old in good health and CMV-seronegative. The CDR3 loop reads CACGHLNTEAFF. CDR3 sequence (DNA): TGTGCCTGTGGACATTTGAACACTGAAGCTTTCTTT.